The present T cell receptor beta chain was sequenced within a study of blood T cell repertoires in COVID-19. At the level of the study: T cells, B-cell-depleted T cells, or PBMCs provided the cDNA or gDNA that served as material.

All enrollees were roughly 18 to 90 years old and from 20 to 30 US areas. V lost 3 bases, J lost 6 bases, and 9 bases stayed unmatched. The CDR3 has 15 residues. Germline V CDR1 and CDR2: SGHAT, FQNNGV. Assay: immunoSEQ multiplex PCR; the TCRdb copy retains only in-frame clones and omits some. This repertoire shows about 370,000 clones, over 75% found once; its top ten account for 1%. The V and J genes are TRBV11-2 and TRBJ2-3, with 7 nucleotides matching TRBD1. The sequenced sample consisted of PBMCs or T cells enriched from blood (not recorded which). The sequence was collected from a man aged 18 to 30 who had recovered from COVID-19. CDR3 nucleotide sequence: TGTGCCAGCAGCTTCCTTACAGGGGTGACGGATACGCAGTATTTT. Its translation: CASSFLTGVTDTQYF.